The T cell receptor beta chain described here comes from a study of patients and donors after allogeneic stem cell transplantation. V was cut by 2 bases and J by 1 base, with 8 bases left in between. Germline V gene lookup returns CDR1 SGHTA and CDR2 FQGNSA. CDR3 length equals 15 residues. TCRdb re-called the RT-PCR reads with MiXCR, one entry per CDR3 protein. The sample has roughly 200,000 distinct CDR3 sequences; less than 45% are singletons. The sequence came from a human donor who was either an allogeneic HSCT recipient or a stem cell or donor lymphocyte infusion donor (not recorded which). It is not recorded whose cells these are; they may come from a transplant donor. The chain carries TRBV7-2 and TRBJ2-2, with D unresolved. Sequenced input: blood, either unsorted or a sorted T cell fraction (not recorded which). The CDR3 here is CASSLKLLNTGELFF. CDR3 sequence (DNA): TGTGCCAGCAGCTTAAAACTCCTGAACACCGGGGAGCTGTTTTTT.